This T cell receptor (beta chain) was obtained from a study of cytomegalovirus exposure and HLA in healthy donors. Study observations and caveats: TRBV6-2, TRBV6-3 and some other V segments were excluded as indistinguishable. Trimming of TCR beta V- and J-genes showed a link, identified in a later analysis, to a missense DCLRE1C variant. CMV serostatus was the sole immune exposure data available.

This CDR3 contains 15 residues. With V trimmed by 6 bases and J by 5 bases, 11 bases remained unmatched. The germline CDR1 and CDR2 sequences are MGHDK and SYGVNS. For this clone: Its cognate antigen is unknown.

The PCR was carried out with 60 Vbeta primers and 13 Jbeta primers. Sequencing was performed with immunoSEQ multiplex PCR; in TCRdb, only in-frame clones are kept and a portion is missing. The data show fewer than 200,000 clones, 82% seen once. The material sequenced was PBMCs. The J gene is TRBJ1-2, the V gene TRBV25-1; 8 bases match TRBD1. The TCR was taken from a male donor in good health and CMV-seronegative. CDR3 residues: CASRETGDFGYGYTF. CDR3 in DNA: TGTGCCAGCAGAGAGACAGGGGATTTCGGGTATGGCTACACCTTC.